This TCR beta chain originates from a study of CD8+ T cells in alopecia areata. Study-wide results and limits: Whereas mice showed it more clearly, TCR sharing across patients was murkier, possibly because of HLA. Because of a solitary nonresponder, the connection of baseline CD8+ expansion to response stays uncertain.

RNA was isolated and reverse transcribed to cDNA, the sequencing template. The assay was immunoSEQ multiplex PCR, and TCRdb's table has in-frame clones only and misses some. The data show 150,000 to 200,000 clones, roughly 70% seen once. CDR3 length equals 16 residues. Germline values: CDR1 SGHTA, CDR2 FQGNSA. V was shortened by 4 bases and J by 5 bases, with 20 bases between the two germline ends. This clone appeared a few times. No antigen is known for it. The treatment was: oral pan-JAK inhibitor, 5-10 mg twice daily. This TCR was recovered from a human donor with alopecia areata. V gene TRBV7-2 combines with J gene TRBJ2-5, with D tentatively TRBD1 or TRBD2 (6 bases each). The material sequenced was CD4+ T cells sorted from blood, taken around week 49, from a patient treated with tofacitinib. The DNA for the CDR3 is TGTGCCAGCAGCTCTCAGACTAGATGGGGGCGGGAGACCCAGTACTTC. As protein: CASSSQTRWGRETQYF.